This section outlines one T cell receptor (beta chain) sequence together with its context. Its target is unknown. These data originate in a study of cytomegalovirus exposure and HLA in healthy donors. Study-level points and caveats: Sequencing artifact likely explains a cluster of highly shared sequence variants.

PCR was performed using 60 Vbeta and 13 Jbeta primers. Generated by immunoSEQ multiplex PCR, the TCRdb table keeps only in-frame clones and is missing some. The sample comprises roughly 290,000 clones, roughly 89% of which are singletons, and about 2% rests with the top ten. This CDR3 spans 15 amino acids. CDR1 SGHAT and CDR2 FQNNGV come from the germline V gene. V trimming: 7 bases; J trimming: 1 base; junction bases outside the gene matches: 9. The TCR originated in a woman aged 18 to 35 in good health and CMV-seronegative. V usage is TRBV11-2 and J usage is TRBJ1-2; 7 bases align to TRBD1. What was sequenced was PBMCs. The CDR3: CASISGDRLNYGYTF. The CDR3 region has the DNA TGTGCCAGCATCAGTGGGGACAGACTTAACTATGGCTACACCTTC.